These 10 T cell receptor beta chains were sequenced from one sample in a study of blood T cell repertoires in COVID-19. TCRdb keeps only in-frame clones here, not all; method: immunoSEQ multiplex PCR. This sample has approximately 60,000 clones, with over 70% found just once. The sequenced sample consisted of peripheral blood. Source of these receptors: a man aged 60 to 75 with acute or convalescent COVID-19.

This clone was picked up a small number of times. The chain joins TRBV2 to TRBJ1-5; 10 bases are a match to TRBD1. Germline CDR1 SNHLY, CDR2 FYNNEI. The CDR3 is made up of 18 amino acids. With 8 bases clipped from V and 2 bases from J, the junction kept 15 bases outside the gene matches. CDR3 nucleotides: TGTGCCAGCGGGGCGGGACAGGGGACACAGGGTGGCAATCAGCCCCAGCATTTT. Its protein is CASGAGQGTQGGNQPQHF.

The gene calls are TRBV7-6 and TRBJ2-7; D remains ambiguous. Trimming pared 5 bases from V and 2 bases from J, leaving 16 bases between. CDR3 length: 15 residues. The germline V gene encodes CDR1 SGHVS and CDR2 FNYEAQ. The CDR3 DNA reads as TGTGCCAGCAGCCCCCACCGGGTCCAAGCCTACGAGCAGTACTTC. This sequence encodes CASSPHRVQAYEQYF.

The CDR3 is CASSPRMGGNTEAFF. DNA of the CDR3: TGTGCCAGCAGCCCCCGAATGGGGGGTAACACTGAAGCTTTCTTT. V usage is TRBV4-2 and J usage is TRBJ1-1, with D possibly being TRBD1 (5 bases). Germline assignment: CDR1 LGHNA and CDR2 YNFKEQ. The CDR3 has 15 residues. Trimming shortened V by 4 bases and J by 2 bases, and 14 bases separated the two germline ends.

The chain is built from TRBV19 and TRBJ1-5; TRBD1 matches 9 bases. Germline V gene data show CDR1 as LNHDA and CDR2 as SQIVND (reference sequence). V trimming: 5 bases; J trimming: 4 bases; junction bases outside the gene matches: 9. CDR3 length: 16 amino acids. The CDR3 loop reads CASSGGTGFANQPQHF. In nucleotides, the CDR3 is TGTGCCAGTAGTGGGGGGACAGGGTTTGCAAATCAGCCCCAGCATTTT.

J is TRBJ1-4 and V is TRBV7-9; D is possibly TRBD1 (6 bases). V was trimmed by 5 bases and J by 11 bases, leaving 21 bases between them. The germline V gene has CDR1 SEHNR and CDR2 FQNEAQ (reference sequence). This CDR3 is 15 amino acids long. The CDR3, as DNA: TGTGCCAGCAGCCCAGGTGTCGGGGGGCAAGGTAAACTGTTTTTT. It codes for CASSPGVGGQGKLFF.

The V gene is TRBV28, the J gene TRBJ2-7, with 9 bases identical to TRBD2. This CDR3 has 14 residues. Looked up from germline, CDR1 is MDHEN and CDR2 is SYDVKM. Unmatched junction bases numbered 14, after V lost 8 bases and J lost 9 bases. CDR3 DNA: TGTGCCAGCGGGGGGGCTAGCGGGACTACGTGGCAGTACTTC. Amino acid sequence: CASGGASGTTWQYF.

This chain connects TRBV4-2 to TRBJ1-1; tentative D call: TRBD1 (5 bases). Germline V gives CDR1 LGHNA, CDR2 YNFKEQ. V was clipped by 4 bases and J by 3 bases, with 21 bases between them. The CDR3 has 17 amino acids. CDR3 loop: CASSPFGGPGVHTEAFF. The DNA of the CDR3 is TGTGCCAGCAGCCCTTTTGGGGGTCCGGGAGTACACACTGAAGCTTTCTTT.

The CDR3 region is CASSMVTGTYEQYF. The CDR3 coding sequence is TGTGCCAGTAGTATGGTGACGGGAACCTACGAGCAGTACTTC. V is TRBV19 and J is TRBJ2-7; a weak D match, TRBD2 (5 bases). The V gene lost 3 bases and the J gene lost 2 bases, with 11 bases spanning the gap. Germline assignment: CDR1 LNHDA and CDR2 SQIVND (reference sequence). CDR3 length: 14 amino acids.

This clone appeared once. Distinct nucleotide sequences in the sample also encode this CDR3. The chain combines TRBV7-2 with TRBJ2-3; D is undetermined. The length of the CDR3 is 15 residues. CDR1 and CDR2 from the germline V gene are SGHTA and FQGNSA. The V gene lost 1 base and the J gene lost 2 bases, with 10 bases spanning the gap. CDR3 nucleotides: TGTGCCAGCAGCTTAGGCCTTTCCTACACAGATACGCAGTATTTT. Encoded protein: CASSLGLSYTDTQYF.

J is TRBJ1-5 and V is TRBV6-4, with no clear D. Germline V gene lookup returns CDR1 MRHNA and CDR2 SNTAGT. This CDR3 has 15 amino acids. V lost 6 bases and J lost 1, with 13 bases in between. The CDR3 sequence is CASSQSTQSNQPQHF. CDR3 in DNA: TGTGCCAGCAGCCAAAGTACACAGAGCAATCAGCCCCAGCATTTT.